Shown below are 13 T cell receptor beta chains from a single sample sequenced in a study of blood T cell repertoires in COVID-19. The method was immunoSEQ multiplex PCR; TCRdb's version includes in-frame clones alone and lacks a portion of them. The sample contains under 250,000 clones, 82% of which appear only once. The sample taken for sequencing was peripheral blood. Source of these receptors: a woman aged 70-85 years with acute or convalescent COVID-19.

The CDR3 protein is CSVGEDRNYGYTF. The DNA of the CDR3 is TGCAGCGTTGGAGAGGACAGGAACTATGGCTACACCTTC. V and J are TRBV29-1 and TRBJ1-2; TRBD1 aligns across 7 bases. J gave up 2 bases and V 4 bases, and 4 bases lay outside the gene matches. The CDR3 contains 13 residues. Germline V gene sequence: CDR1 SQVTM, CDR2 ANQGSEA.

The count of this clone is one. The chain couples TRBV12-1 to TRBJ1-1. TRBV12-1 is designated a pseudogene. The CDR3 length is 15 residues. As DNA, the CDR3 is TGTGCCAGCAGCTCGCACGGACCCCAGGACTCTGAAGCTTTCTTT. It specifies CASSSHGPQDSEAFF.

The chain links TRBV3-1 (or the pseudogene TRBV3-2) to TRBJ1-4, with no clear D. The CDR3 has 14 residues. The V and J ends lost 1 base and 8 bases respectively, with 11 bases between them. CDR1 and CDR2 from the germline V gene are LGHDT and YNNKEL (reference sequence). The CDR3 DNA follows: TGTGCCAGCAGCCAAGGGGCATCCATCGAAAAACTGTTTTTT. It is translated as CASSQGASIEKLFF.

The chain links TRBV6-5 to TRBJ1-2, with a weak D call TRBD1 (6 bases). The CDR3 is 14 residues long. Germline loops: CDR1 MNHEY, CDR2 SVGAGI. V was trimmed by 6 bases and J by 7 bases, leaving 18 bases between them. The CDR3 DNA reads TGTGCCAGCAGCCCGGACAGCCGTTTTGGTGGCTACACCTTC. Its protein is CASSPDSRFGGYTF.

The chain employs TRBV2 and TRBJ2-3; 14 bases align to TRBD2. Looked up from germline, CDR1 is SNHLY and CDR2 is FYNNEI. This CDR3 comprises 18 residues. J was trimmed by 0 bases and V by 6 bases; bases with no gene match: 8. In DNA form, the CDR3 reads TGTGCCAGCAGGAGACTAGCGGGGGGGGACCCTAGCACAGATACGCAGTATTTT. Its translation is CASRRLAGGDPSTDTQYF.

The V call is TRBV5-1, the J call TRBJ2-2; TRBD1 aligns across 10 bases. This CDR3 spans 15 amino acids. CDR1 is SGHRS and CDR2 is YFSETQ in the germline V gene. J gave up 2 bases and V 4 bases, and 2 bases lay outside the gene matches. The CDR3 is CASSRTGGNTGELFF. CDR3 nucleotide sequence: TGCGCCAGCAGCCGGACAGGGGGTAACACCGGGGAGCTGTTTTTT. Using reference TRBV5-1 and TRBJ2-2 for the parts outside the CDR3, the full variable domain is KAGVTQTPRYLIKTRGQQVTLSCSPISGHRSVSWYQQTPGQGLQFLFEYFSETQRNKGNFPGRFSGRQFSNSRSEMNVSTLELGDSALYLCASSRTGGNTGELFFGEGSRLTVL.

This clone was counted between two and nine times. This chain links TRBV10-1 with TRBJ2-1; D not resolved. CDR3 size: 15 residues. V lost 6 bases, J lost 0 bases, and 12 bases lay in between. Germline-derived CDR1 and CDR2 are WNHNN and SYGVQD (reference sequence). The CDR3 nucleotides read TGCGCCAGCAGCCCCCAGGTTAACTCCTACAATGAGCAGTTCTTC. Translated, it gives CASSPQVNSYNEQFF.

This clone was observed a handful of times. J is TRBJ1-3 and V is TRBV3-1 (or the pseudogene TRBV3-2), with TRBD1 matching over 7 bases. CDR1 LGHDT and CDR2 YNNKEL come from the germline V gene (reference sequence). The J segment lost 0 bases and the V segment lost 6 bases, leaving 5 bases of the junction unmatched. The CDR3 has 15 amino acids. The CDR3 spells CASRLGTASGNTIYF. For the CDR3, the DNA is TGTGCCAGCAGACTCGGGACAGCCTCTGGAAACACCATATATTTT.

CDR3 protein: CASSETRSGYTF. The CDR3 region has the DNA TGTGCCAGCAGTGAAACGCGATCTGGCTACACCTTC. V is TRBV6-1 and J is TRBJ1-2; D is uncertain. This CDR3 contains 12 residues. From germline, CDR1 is MNHNS and CDR2 SASEGT. Trimming removed 2 bases from V and 7 bases from J, with 8 bases in between.

This chain links TRBV19 with TRBJ2-1, with D maybe TRBD2 (6 bases). The V gene's germline CDR1 is LNHDA and CDR2 SQIVND (reference sequence). This CDR3 is 15 amino acids long. V was trimmed by 2 bases and J by 7 bases, leaving 15 bases between them. The CDR3 is CASSISRRGLNEQFF. The CDR3 nucleotides are TGTGCCAGTAGTATAAGTCGGAGGGGACTGAATGAGCAGTTCTTC.

This sequence joins TRBV7-2 and TRBJ1-2, with D hard to call. With 7 bases removed from V and 2 bases from J, the gap between germline ends came to 14 bases. CDR3 length: 14 residues. CDR1 SGHTA and CDR2 FQGNSA come from the germline V gene. The CDR3 sequence: CASTEPRANYGYTF. In DNA form, the CDR3 reads TGTGCCAGCACCGAACCGAGGGCAAACTATGGCTACACCTTC. The variable domain in full, with the rest retrieved from reference TRBV7-2 and TRBJ1-2, is GAGVSQSPSNKVTEKGKDVELRCDPISGHTALYWYRQSLGQGLEFLIYFQGNSAPDKSGLPSDRFSAERTGGSVSTLTIQRTQQEDSAVYLCASTEPRANYGYTFGSGTRLTVV.

The rearrangement joins TRBV7-2 to TRBJ2-4, with 10 bases identical to TRBD2. The junction had 3 bases not matched to a gene; V was cut back by 0 bases and J by 1 base. CDR1 and CDR2 from the germline V gene are SGHTA and FQGNSA. The CDR3 length is 17 residues. In DNA, the CDR3 is TGTGCCAGCAGCTTAGCAGCGGGGGGGAGGGCCAAAAACATTCAGTACTTC. It codes for CASSLAAGGRAKNIQYF.

J is TRBJ1-6 and V is TRBV12-3 or TRBV12-4; D is uncertain. Trimming left V 4 bases short and J 3 bases short, with 4 bases between. This CDR3 has 13 residues. CDR3 coding DNA: TGTGCCAGCAGTTACGGCTATAATTCACCCCTCCACTTT. This gives the protein CASSYGYNSPLHF.